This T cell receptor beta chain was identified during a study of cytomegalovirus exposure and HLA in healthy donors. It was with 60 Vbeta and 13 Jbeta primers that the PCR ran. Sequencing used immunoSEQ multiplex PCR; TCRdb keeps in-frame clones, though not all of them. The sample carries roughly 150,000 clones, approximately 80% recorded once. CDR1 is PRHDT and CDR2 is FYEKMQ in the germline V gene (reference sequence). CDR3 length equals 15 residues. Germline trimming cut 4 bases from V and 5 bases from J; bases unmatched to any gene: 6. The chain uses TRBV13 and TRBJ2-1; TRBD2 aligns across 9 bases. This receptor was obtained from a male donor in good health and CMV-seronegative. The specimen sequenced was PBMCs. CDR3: CASSSRGGLNNEQFF. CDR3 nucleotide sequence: TGTGCCAGCAGCTCGCGGGGGGGCCTAAACAATGAGCAGTTCTTC.